This TCR beta chain came from a study of T cell repertoires in cytomegalovirus infection. Germline CDR1 MNHEY, CDR2 SMNVEV (reference sequence). The CDR3 totals 15 residues. V was shortened by 5 bases and J by 0 bases, with 11 bases between the two germline ends. Turning to this clonotype: Its antigen is as yet unknown.

TCRdb ran MiXCR on the reads and lists one entry per CDR3 protein. This table holds 90,000 to 110,000 distinct CDR3 sequences, 29% found once. The sequencing here drew on CD8+ T cells from cultured PBMCs, taken from culture after CMV antigen stimulation. The origin of this receptor is a human donor in good health (CMV status not recorded). Some clones in this sample may be carry-over from other donors' samples. V and J are TRBV27 and TRBJ1-3; D is uncertain. For the CDR3, the DNA is TGTGCCAGCAGTGCCGGGCCCTCCTCTGGAAACACCATATATTTT. Protein sequence: CASSAGPSSGNTIYF.